This passage covers 5 T cell receptor beta chains from one sample sequenced in a study of CD8 T cells in Susac syndrome. RNA was extracted with the RNeasy kit, and a quantity of roughly 0.5 to 1 ug was reverse transcribed using random hexamers. MiXCR was run by TCRdb on the immunoSEQ multiplex PCR reads, yielding one entry per CDR3 protein. Here the sample spans around 77,000 distinct CDR3 sequences, nearly 96% being singletons. The sequenced sample was CD4+ T cells from PBMCs. The receptors stem from a human donor with multiple sclerosis.

The chain employs TRBV5-1 and TRBJ2-2; no clear D. The CDR3 is made up of 15 amino acids. CDR1 is SGHRS, CDR2 YFSETQ, per germline. The V end lost 0 bases, the J end lost 0 bases, and 6 bases lay between the germline ends. CDR3 protein: CASSLEAANTGELFF. CDR3 DNA: TGCGCCAGCAGCTTGGAGGCAGCGAACACCGGGGAGCTGTTTTTT.

This chain links TRBV11-2 with TRBJ1-1; tentative D call: TRBD1 (5 bases). Germline loops: CDR1 SGHAT, CDR2 FQNNGV. The V gene lost 5 bases and the J gene lost 8 bases, with 12 bases spanning the gap. The CDR3 loop spans 12 amino acids. CDR3 DNA sequence: TGTGCCAGCAGCATCCCTCGGGGGGAAGCTTTCTTT. Its protein is CASSIPRGEAFF.

The rearrangement uses TRBV11-2 and TRBJ2-7, with 14 bases matching TRBD2. The CDR3 has 19 residues. Germline-derived CDR1 and CDR2 are SGHAT and FQNNGV. V lost 0 bases, J lost 3 bases, and 10 bases stayed unmatched. CDR3 bases: TGTGCCAGCAGCTTAGACAGCCTCGGGACTAGCGGGGGAGTCTACGAGCAGTACTTC. Amino acids: CASSLDSLGTSGGVYEQYF.

This clonotype was recorded only once. This rearrangement joins TRBV20-1 to TRBJ1-2, with 8 bases identical to TRBD1. With 6 bases clipped from V and 7 bases from J, the junction kept 10 bases outside the gene matches. This CDR3 has 13 residues. Germline V gene lookup returns CDR1 DFQATT and CDR2 SNEGSKA (reference sequence). The CDR3 DNA reads as TGCAGTGCCCCCGTCGCCAGGGGGCCTGGCTACACCTTC. Its translation: CSAPVARGPGYTF.

The V and J genes are TRBV3-1 and TRBJ1-2, with D uncertain. This CDR3 comprises 15 residues. Germline CDR1 and CDR2: LGHDT and YNNKEL (reference sequence). With 0 bases removed from V and 5 bases from J, the gap between germline ends came to 13 bases. The CDR3 here is CASSQDYTALYGYTF. Written as DNA, the CDR3 is TGTGCCAGCAGCCAAGATTACACAGCGCTATATGGCTACACCTTC.